Below, one T cell receptor beta chain is given with its context. Its antigen is not identified. The source of the sample is a study of CD8 T cells in ankylosing spondylitis. Broader study findings: According to the report, clones linked to the disease were significantly enriched in matched synovial fluid samples taken from ankylosing spondylitis patients. Disease-linked clones were found to be CD8+ and relatively rare in peripheral blood. Both synovial fluid and blood in reactive arthritis had previously been reported to carry some motif variants. Ankylosing spondylitis blood appeared to carry a characteristic TCR beta motif of 7 or 8 highly homologous variants.

Quantitative 5'-RACE was performed with molecular barcodes, and it yielded the TCR beta libraries. Via MiXCR, TCRdb re-called the 5' RACE reads, giving one row per CDR3 protein. The sample holds 650,000 to 800,000 distinct CDR3 sequences, around 20% seen once. This clonotype was obtained from a male donor with ankylosing spondylitis. Sequencing input: blood, either unsorted or a sorted T cell fraction (not recorded which).

DNA for the CDR3: TGTGCCAGCAATGTTGGGAGCTCCTACAATGAGCAGTTCTTC. Translation gives CASNVGSSYNEQFF. The rearrangement uses TRBV2 and TRBJ2-1; D is possibly TRBD2 (5 bases). Per the germline V gene, CDR1 is SNHLY and CDR2 is FYNNEI. The CDR3 has 14 residues. V was pared by 7 bases and J by 0 bases, with 10 bases between.